This T cell receptor (beta chain) was identified in a study of radiotherapy plus CTLA-4 blockade in lung cancer. This CDR3 contains 15 residues. Germline V CDR1 and CDR2: MNHNS, SASEGT. J was trimmed by 4 bases and V by 2 bases; bases with no gene match: 3. Sequenced by immunoSEQ multiplex PCR; TCRdb stores in-frame clones only, minus some. The sample has approximately 65,000 clones, 60% to 80% seen once. The chain combines TRBV6-1 with TRBJ2-2; 8 nucleotides agree with TRBD1. This clonotype originated in a human donor with non-small cell lung cancer who had a complete response to radiotherapy plus ipilimumab. The sample here was peripheral blood, taken from a patient treated with radiotherapy plus ipilimumab. The CDR3 nucleotides are TGTGCCAGCAGTGAACAGGGGGCCCCCACCGGGGAGCTGTTTTTT. Protein sequence: CASSEQGAPTGELFF.